This T cell receptor (beta chain) was retrieved from a study of beta chain features in type 1 diabetes. The CDR3 is 14 residues long. Germline values: CDR1 SGHRS, CDR2 YFSETQ. With 2 bases clipped from V and 4 bases from J, the junction kept 4 bases outside the gene matches. Study-wide results and limits: TCRB CDR3s from Type 1 diabetes patients were moderately but significantly shorter in all four CD4+ subsets.

About this clone itself: Its antigen is undetermined.

What was sequenced were expressed TCRB transcripts, since all of the isolated RNA had been reverse transcribed. Profiled with immunoSEQ multiplex PCR; TCRdb holds only in-frame clones, not every one. The table has around 350,000 clones, about 12% seen once. The chain combines TRBV5-1 with TRBJ2-7; 9 bases match TRBD1. The origin of this receptor is a man younger than 35 in good health. Specimen: naive CD4+ T cells from blood. CDR3 bases: TGCGCCAGCAGCTTACCGGGACAGGGATACGAGCAGTACTTC. Translating gives CASSLPGQGYEQYF.